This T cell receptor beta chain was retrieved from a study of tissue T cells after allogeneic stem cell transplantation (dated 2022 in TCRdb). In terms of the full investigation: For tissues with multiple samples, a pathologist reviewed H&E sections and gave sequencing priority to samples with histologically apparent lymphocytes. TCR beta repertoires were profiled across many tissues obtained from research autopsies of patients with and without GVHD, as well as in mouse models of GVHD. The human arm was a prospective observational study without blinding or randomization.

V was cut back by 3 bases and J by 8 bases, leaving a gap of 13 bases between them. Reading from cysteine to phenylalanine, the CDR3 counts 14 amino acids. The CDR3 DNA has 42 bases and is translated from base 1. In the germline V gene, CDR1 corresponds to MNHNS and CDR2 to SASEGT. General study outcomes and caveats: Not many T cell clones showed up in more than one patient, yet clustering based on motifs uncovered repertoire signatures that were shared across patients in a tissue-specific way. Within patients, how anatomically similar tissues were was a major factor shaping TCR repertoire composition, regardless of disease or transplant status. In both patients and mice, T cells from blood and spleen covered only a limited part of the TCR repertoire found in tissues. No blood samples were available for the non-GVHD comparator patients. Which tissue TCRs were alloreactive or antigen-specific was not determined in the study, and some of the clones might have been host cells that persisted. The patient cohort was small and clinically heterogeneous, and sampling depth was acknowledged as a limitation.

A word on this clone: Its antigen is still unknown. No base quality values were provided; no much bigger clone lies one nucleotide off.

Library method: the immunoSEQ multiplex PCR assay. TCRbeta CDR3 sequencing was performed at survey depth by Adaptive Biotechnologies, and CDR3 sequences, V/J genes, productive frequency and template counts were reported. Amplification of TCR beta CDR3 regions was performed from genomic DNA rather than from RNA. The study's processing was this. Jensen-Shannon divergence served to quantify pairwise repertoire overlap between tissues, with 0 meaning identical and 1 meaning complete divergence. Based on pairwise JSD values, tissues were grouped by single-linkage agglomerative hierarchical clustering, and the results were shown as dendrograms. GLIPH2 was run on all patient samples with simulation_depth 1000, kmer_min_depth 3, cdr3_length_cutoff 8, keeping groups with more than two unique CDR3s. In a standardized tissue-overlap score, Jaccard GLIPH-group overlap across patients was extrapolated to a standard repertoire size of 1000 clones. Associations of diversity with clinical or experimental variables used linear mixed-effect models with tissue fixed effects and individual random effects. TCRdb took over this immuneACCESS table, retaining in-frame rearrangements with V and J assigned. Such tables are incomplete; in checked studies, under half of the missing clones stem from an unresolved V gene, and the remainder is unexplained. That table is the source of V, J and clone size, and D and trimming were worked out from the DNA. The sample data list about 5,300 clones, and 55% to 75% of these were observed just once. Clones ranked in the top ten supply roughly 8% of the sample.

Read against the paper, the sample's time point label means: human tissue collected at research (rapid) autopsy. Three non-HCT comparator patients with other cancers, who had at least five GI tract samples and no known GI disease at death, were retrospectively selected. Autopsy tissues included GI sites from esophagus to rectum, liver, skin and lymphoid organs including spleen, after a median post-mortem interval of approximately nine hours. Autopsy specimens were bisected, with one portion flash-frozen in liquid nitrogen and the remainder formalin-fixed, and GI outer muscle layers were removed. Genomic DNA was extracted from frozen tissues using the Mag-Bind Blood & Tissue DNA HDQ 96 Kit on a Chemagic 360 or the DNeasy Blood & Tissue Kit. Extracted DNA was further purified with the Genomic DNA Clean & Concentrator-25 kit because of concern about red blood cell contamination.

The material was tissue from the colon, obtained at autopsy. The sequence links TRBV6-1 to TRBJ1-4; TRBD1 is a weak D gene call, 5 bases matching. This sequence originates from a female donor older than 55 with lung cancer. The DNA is TGTGCCAGCAGTGACGGGGGTAGTGGGGAAAAACTGTTTTTT. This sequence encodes CASSDGGSGEKLFF.